This is a list of T cell receptor beta chains from one sample in a study of T cells in Graves' hyperthyroidism and ophthalmopathy. TCRdb itself ran the multiplex PCR reads through MiXCR, one entry per CDR3 protein. The top ten hold around 3.3% of the sample, which has roughly 640,000 distinct CDR3 sequences, 16% seen once. Sequenced input: blood. The receptors were sampled from a woman aged 40 to 55 with Graves' ophthalmopathy. CDR3s include the opening cysteine and the closing phenylalanine or tryptophan.

v_call	j_call	cdr3_aa
TRBV6-1	TRBJ1-1	CASTRLGQGTEAFF
TRBV11-1	TRBJ2-7	CASSPPRGTYEQYF
TRBV30	TRBJ1-5	CAWSGTYAEPQHF
TRBV7-9	TRBJ2-1	CASSPPAGARNEQFF
TRBV5-1	TRBJ2-1	CASSLGEQSYNEQFF
TRBV6-1	TRBJ2-1	CASSLAGVNNEQFF
TRBV3-1	TRBJ2-1	CASSLGLADSYNEQFF
TRBV20-1	TRBJ2-3	CSAQTPGTSGASTDTQYF
TRBV2	TRBJ2-5	CASSEAGGAETQYF
TRBV5-1	TRBJ2-5	CASSLDQPLGTQYF
TRBV28	TRBJ2-7	CASRPRTSGRAYEQYF
TRBV5-5	TRBJ1-2	CASSLGQNGYTF
TRBV20-1	TRBJ2-4	CSATYGTPVSGQYF
TRBV28	TRBJ1-2	CASSFKVYGYTF
TRBV6-2/TRBV6-3	TRBJ1-5	CASSLPGQGSQPQHF
TRBV30	TRBJ1-2	CAWSPTGSYGYTF
TRBV5-6	TRBJ1-2	CASSLGTVNGYTF
TRBV5-1	TRBJ1-6	CASSPSGTRNKSLHF
TRBV10-3	TRBJ2-2	CAIKIGDTGELFF
TRBV2	TRBJ1-1	CASVADRARMNTEAFF
TRBV6-1	TRBJ2-3	CASGGLEGSTDTQYF
TRBV15	TRBJ1-3	CATSPAKGHASGNTIYF
TRBV5-1	TRBJ2-5	CASSQPTVGMETQYF
TRBV25-1	TRBJ2-7	CASSDGLAGGYEQYF
TRBV20-1	TRBJ2-7	CSARDSGGQRYEQYF
TRBV20-1	TRBJ2-7	CSASGGTATYEQYF
TRBV5-1	TRBJ1-1	CASSLYEGTVQTEAFF
TRBV11-2	TRBJ2-7	CASSLRSRVIYEQYF
TRBV29-1	TRBJ2-4	CSVEDRWGPNIQYF
TRBV11-2	TRBJ2-5	CASSQDSDETQYF
TRBV7-2	TRBJ1-1	CASSLLLGLDTEAFF
TRBV18	TRBJ1-1	CASSQNEAEAFF
TRBV7-3	TRBJ2-3	CASSSSSGGRTQYF
TRBV29-1	TRBJ2-5	CSALEETQYF
TRBV12-3/TRBV12-4	TRBJ1-6	CASRGQGYNSPLHF
TRBV3-1	TRBJ2-3	CASSQATGDTQYF
TRBV20-1	TRBJ1-5	CSARPGQARNQPQHF
TRBV6-1	TRBJ2-5	CASSWPSGPQETQYF
TRBV6-1	TRBJ1-2	CASGGTGGNFNYGYTF
TRBV27	TRBJ1-1	CASSDLTGRTEAFF
TRBV7-3	TRBJ2-2	CASSFQVGGELFF
TRBV2	TRBJ2-7	CAPMVGTGVYEQYF
TRBV12-3/TRBV12-4	TRBJ2-1	CASSFVGRSGIEQFF
TRBV3-1	TRBJ2-5	CASSQEGFSGQETQYF
TRBV6-4	TRBJ1-1	CASSEEGGTTEAFF
TRBV6-2/TRBV6-3	TRBJ2-2	CASGNGGALSTGELFF
TRBV5-1	TRBJ2-3	CASSLTSGRARSDTQYF
TRBV7-9	TRBJ2-1	CASSRGQGKLNEQFF
TRBV12-3/TRBV12-4	TRBJ1-3	CASSLTTGGASGNTIYF
TRBV12-3/TRBV12-4	TRBJ2-7	CASSTTGFATGEQYF
TRBV3-1	TRBJ2-3	CASSQGPGTTQYF
TRBV3-1	TRBJ1-1	CASSQMSGVTEAFF